This T cell receptor (beta chain) appears in the sequencing data of a study of blood T cell repertoires in COVID-19. On the study more broadly: Material from acute and convalescent COVID-19 was sourced from the United States, Italy and Spain. T cells, B-cell-depleted T cells, or PBMCs provided the cDNA or gDNA that served as material.

CDR1 and CDR2 (germline): SGDLS, YYNGEE. The CDR3 covers 13 residues. Trimming took 0 bases from V and 4 from J, leaving 2 bases between them. In the source study's methods: The authors estimated nucleated cell counts from reference gene primer amplification. Sequencing was performed with immunoSEQ multiplex PCR; in TCRdb, only in-frame clones are kept and a portion is missing. The V and J calls and clone size come from that table; D and trimming were worked out from the DNA. Altogether 180,000 or so clones are present, more than 85% being singletons, with the ten largest covering less than 1%. Material for sequencing was peripheral blood. This TCR was sampled from a man younger than 30 with acute or convalescent COVID-19. J is TRBJ2-6 and V is TRBV9, with unresolved D. CDR3 nucleotides: TGTGCCAGCAGCGTAGTAGGGGCCAACGTCCTGACTTTC. This translates into CASSVVGANVLTF.